This TCR beta chain appears in the sequencing data of a study of T cells in Graves' hyperthyroidism and ophthalmopathy. General study findings and limits: Model-based prediction identified ophthalmopathy a median around 6.7 months prior to its onset.

The CDR3 regions of TCR beta were amplified from RNA transcripts. With the HTBI primer set, the TCR CDR3 went through a first round of RT-PCR. TCRdb reprocessed the multiplex PCR reads with MiXCR, giving one entry per CDR3 protein. The profile shows hundreds of thousands of distinct CDR3 sequences, approximately 13% of them singletons. As concerns this clonotype: Its antigen is still unknown. Being one base from a much bigger clone, this may be a read error.

The CDR3 contains 16 residues. Fresh peripheral blood, more than 9 ml, yielded the PBMCs. The V call is TRBV12-3 or TRBV12-4, the J call TRBJ2-5; unclear D gene. Sequencing was carried out using blood. The receptor comes from a woman aged 18-29 years with Graves' hyperthyroidism. The DNA of the CDR3 is TGTGCCAGCAGTTTAGCTGGGTCGACACCTCAAGAGGCCCAGTACTTC. Its protein product is CASSLAGSTPQEAQYF.